This TCR beta chain came from a study of blood T cells in healthy people across ages. On the study more broadly: Every two T cells gave about one barcoded beta molecule via template switching.

CDR1 SQVTM and CDR2 ANQGSEA come from the germline V gene. V was cut by 5 bases and J by 4 bases, with 15 bases left in between. The CDR3 extends over 13 amino acids. This clonotype was observed at least ten times. Antigen unknown. There were healthy Caucasian individuals from Russia, aged roughly 6 to 95, serving as donors. Study observations and caveats: Higher diversity and more naive CD4+ cells were features of long-lived donors, compared to aged donors.

It was with a sample-barcoded 5' primer and a J-beta primer mix that a second PCR of roughly 6 to 12 cycles was run. At least 2.5 million CDR3-containing paired-end reads were obtained per sample. TCRdb reanalysed the 5' RACE reads using MiXCR and keeps one entry per CDR3 protein. The sample holds about 1,500,000 distinct CDR3 sequences, around 39% seen once. The chain joins TRBV29-1 to TRBJ2-7; D tentatively fits TRBD1 or TRBD2 (5 bases each). This sequence originates from a woman between 18 and 29 years old in good health. The sample comprised blood. CDR3 residues: CSVTGAVVYEQYF. CDR3 nucleotide sequence: TGCAGCGTTACCGGGGCCGTTGTTTACGAGCAGTACTTC.